Following are 24 T cell receptor beta chains from one sample sequenced in a study of blood T cell repertoires in COVID-19. The assay was immunoSEQ multiplex PCR, and TCRdb's table has in-frame clones only and misses some. Of a few hundred thousand clones listed, 70% to 90% are singletons. Sample: peripheral blood. Receptor source: a woman aged 25 to 39 who had recovered from COVID-19.

The chain is built from TRBV7-9 and TRBJ1-5, with 11 bases lining up with TRBD1. The CDR3 length is 16 residues. The V segment lost 1 base and the J segment 4 bases; nucleotides outside the gene matches: 3. Looked up from germline, CDR1 is SEHNR and CDR2 is FQNEAQ (reference sequence). The CDR3 nucleotides are TGTGCCAGCAGCTTAGGAAGGGACAGGGGGAATCAGCCCCAGCATTTT. Amino acids: CASSLGRDRGNQPQHF.

The genes are TRBV2 and TRBJ1-1; TRBD1 might be the D (5 bases). The CDR3 totals 13 residues. Trimming left V 2 bases short and J 4 bases short, with 8 bases between. The V gene's germline CDR1 is SNHLY and CDR2 FYNNEI. DNA for the CDR3: TGTGCCAGCAGTGAAATGGGGCCCACTGAAGCTTTCTTT. Amino acid sequence: CASSEMGPTEAFF.

The chain combines TRBV5-1 with TRBJ1-4, with D unresolved. Trimming took off 3 bases at V and 0 bases at J, with 21 bases between the two ends. This CDR3 region has 19 residues. Germline assignment: CDR1 SGHRS and CDR2 YFSETQ. CDR3: CASSSQVSSVQATNEKLFF. Here the CDR3 DNA reads TGCGCCAGCAGCTCCCAGGTCTCCTCGGTTCAAGCAACTAATGAAAAACTGTTTTTT. The full variable domain, rest sourced from reference TRBV5-1 and TRBJ1-4, is KAGVTQTPRYLIKTRGQQVTLSCSPISGHRSVSWYQQTPGQGLQFLFEYFSETQRNKGNFPGRFSGRQFSNSRSEMNVSTLELGDSALYLCASSSQVSSVQATNEKLFFGSGTQLSVL.

The chain has TRBV7-9 and TRBJ2-5; D gene ambiguous. This CDR3 contains 13 residues. Per the germline V gene, CDR1 is SEHNR and CDR2 is FQNEAQ (reference sequence). Trimming shortened V by 5 bases and J by 5 bases, and 12 bases separated the two germline ends. The chain's CDR3 is CASSPINGETQYF. As DNA, the CDR3 is TGTGCCAGCAGCCCGATTAACGGGGAGACCCAGTACTTC.

This sequence joins TRBV19 and TRBJ1-3; D call uncertain. The CDR3 sequence is 16 residues long. V lost 2 bases and J 2 bases, leaving 13 bases between the germline ends. Germline V CDR1 and CDR2: LNHDA, SQIVND (reference sequence). CDR3 loop: CASSIRQDLPGNTIYF. The CDR3 DNA is TGTGCCAGTAGTATAAGGCAGGATCTTCCTGGAAACACCATATATTTT.

J is TRBJ1-5 and V is TRBV28; the D gene is possibly TRBD1 (5 bases). Trimming stripped 8 bases from V and 2 bases from J, with 13 bases between. This CDR3 has 14 amino acids. The germline V gene encodes CDR1 MDHEN and CDR2 SYDVKM. DNA of the CDR3: TGTGCCAGCGCGCGGGGCTGGGGCAATCAGCCCCAGCATTTT. Translated, it gives CASARGWGNQPQHF.

The chain carries TRBV7-9 and TRBJ2-7, with D perhaps matching TRBD2 (5 bases). The V end lost 1 base, the J end lost 4 bases, and 11 bases lay between the germline ends. Germline values: CDR1 SEHNR, CDR2 FQNEAQ (reference sequence). CDR3 length equals 14 residues. DNA of the CDR3: TGTGCCAGCAGCTTAGTGCTAGCCAAATACGAGCAGTACTTC. The encoded protein is CASSLVLAKYEQYF.

This clone was counted once. This chain uses TRBV27 with TRBJ1-2, with D tentatively TRBD1 (6 bases). The CDR3 contains 11 residues. The V and J ends lost 9 bases and 8 bases respectively, with 13 bases between them. CDR1 is MNHEY, CDR2 SMNVEV, per germline (reference sequence). The CDR3 region is CASLGGGGYTF. CDR3 sequence (DNA): TGTGCCAGTTTAGGGGGGGGCGGCTACACCTTC.

This rearrangement joins TRBV5-5 to TRBJ2-7; TRBD1 is a possible D gene (6 bases). CDR3 size: 14 residues. V was shortened by 6 bases and J by 2 bases, with 15 bases between the two germline ends. CDR1 and CDR2 from the germline V gene are SGHKS and YYEKEE (reference sequence). The CDR3 DNA reads TGTGCCAGCATGCAAGAAACAGGGACCTACGAGCAGTACTTC. As protein: CASMQETGTYEQYF.

This chain links TRBV7-3 with TRBJ2-1, with D tentatively TRBD2 (5 bases). The germline V gene has CDR1 SGHTA and CDR2 FQGTGA. CDR3 length: 14 amino acids. The V and J ends lost 5 bases and 7 bases respectively, with 15 bases between them. CDR3 bases: TGTGCCAGCAGCCCGGGGAGTGGGAGTAATGAGCAGTTCTTC. It codes for CASSPGSGSNEQFF.

This clone appeared once. J is TRBJ1-5 and V is TRBV3-1 (or the pseudogene TRBV3-2); D ambiguous. This CDR3 is built from 20 residues. V was trimmed by 4 bases and J by 4 bases, leaving 29 bases between them. CDR1 and CDR2 from the germline V gene are LGHDT and YNNKEL (reference sequence). CDR3: CASSLLETPDLRSGNQPQHF. CDR3 bases: TGTGCCAGCAGCCTCCTAGAGACCCCGGACCTACGTAGCGGAAATCAGCCCCAGCATTTT.

The chain employs TRBV5-4 and TRBJ2-2; the match to TRBD1 covers 8 bases. Germline CDR1 reads SGHNT; CDR2 reads YYREEE (reference sequence). V was pared by 0 bases and J by 6 bases, with 10 bases of the junction left unmatched. The CDR3 length is 17 residues. As DNA, the CDR3 is TGTGCCAGCAGCTTGGAACCGACAGGGGCTTTTCCCGGGGAGCTGTTTTTT. Residues: CASSLEPTGAFPGELFF. The full variable domain, completed using reference TRBV5-4 and TRBJ2-2, is ETGVTQSPTHLIKTRGQQVTLRCSSQSGHNTVSWYQQALGQGPQFIFQYYREEENGRGNFPPRFSGLQFPNYSSELNVNALELDDSALYLCASSLEPTGAFPGELFFGEGSRLTVL.

This chain uses TRBV18 with TRBJ2-5, with 8 bases that match TRBD1. The CDR3 length is 14 residues. V shed 5 bases and J 4 bases; nucleotides not matched to a gene: 6. Germline V gene data show CDR1 as KGHSH and CDR2 as LQKENI. The CDR3 coding sequence is TGTGCCAGCTCATCGGACAGGGTCGGAGAGACCCAGTACTTC. This sequence encodes CASSSDRVGETQYF. The variable domain in full, completed from reference TRBV18 and TRBJ2-5, reads NAGVMQNPRHLVRRRGQEARLRCSPMKGHSHVYWYRQLPEEGLKFMVYLQKENIIDESGMPKERFSAEFPKEGPSILRIQQVVRGDSAAYFCASSSDRVGETQYFGPGTRLLVL.

CDR3 sequence reads: CASSLGQGGETQYF. The CDR3 DNA sequence: TGTGCCAGCAGTTTAGGGCAGGGTGGGGAGACCCAGTACTTC. This chain uses TRBV27 with TRBJ2-5, with TRBD1 as a possible D gene (5 bases). The germline gives CDR1 MNHEY, CDR2 SMNVEV (reference sequence). The V and J ends lost 2 bases and 5 bases respectively, with 12 bases between them. The CDR3 runs to 14 residues.

The V gene is TRBV5-1, the J gene TRBJ2-5; TRBD1 matches at 9 bases. After removal of 4 bases from V and 4 bases from J, the junction contained 11 bases not matched to a gene. CDR3 length: 16 residues. CDR1 and CDR2 (germline): SGHRS, YFSETQ. For the CDR3, the DNA is TGCGCCAGCAGCCCTGGACAGGGGATCGGCGGAGAGACCCAGTACTTC. The encoded protein is CASSPGQGIGGETQYF.

The chain links TRBV6-5 to TRBJ1-1; tentative D call: TRBD1 (6 bases). CDR1 is MNHEY, CDR2 SVGAGI, per germline. V lost 0 bases, J lost 4 bases, and 9 bases lay in between. CDR3 length: 14 amino acids. This CDR3 reads CASSYSSRGTEAFF. The CDR3 bases are TGTGCCAGCAGTTACTCGAGCAGGGGCACTGAAGCTTTCTTT.

This clone was seen a handful of times. The chain has TRBV4-2 and TRBJ2-7; D not resolved. The CDR3 sequence is 15 residues long. Germline V gene data show CDR1 as LGHNA and CDR2 as YNFKEQ. V dropped 5 bases and J dropped 0 bases, with 14 bases sitting between them. The CDR3 DNA reads TGTGCCAGCAGCGAAAAGGAATCGGGCTCCTACGAGCAGTACTTC. Its protein is CASSEKESGSYEQYF.

V usage is TRBV18 and J usage is TRBJ1-4; 8 bases match TRBD1. Germline loops: CDR1 KGHSH, CDR2 LQKENI. The J segment lost 5 bases and the V segment lost 5 bases, leaving 1 base of the junction unmatched. There are 13 residues in the CDR3. The CDR3 loop is CASSRDRNEKLFF. For the CDR3, the DNA is TGTGCCAGCTCAAGGGACAGGAATGAAAAACTGTTTTTT.

The chain joins TRBV4-2 to TRBJ2-7, with TRBD2 matching over 11 bases. There are 16 residues in the CDR3. J lost 4 bases, V lost 0 bases, and 5 bases had no gene match. Germline loops: CDR1 LGHNA, CDR2 YNFKEQ. CDR3 sequence: CASSQELAGGPYEQYF. The CDR3 bases are TGTGCCAGCAGCCAAGAGCTAGCGGGGGGACCTTACGAGCAGTACTTC.

The chain employs TRBV19 and TRBJ2-2; TRBD1 agrees at 10 bases. The ends lost 2 bases at V and 7 bases at J; junction bases unmatched: 7. Germline V gives CDR1 LNHDA, CDR2 SQIVND (reference sequence). This CDR3 is built from 16 residues. The CDR3 spells CASSILVGQGIGELFF. CDR3 nucleotide sequence: TGTGCCAGTAGTATATTAGTGGGACAGGGGATCGGGGAGCTGTTTTTT.

The V and J genes are TRBV13 and TRBJ1-1; TRBD1 might be the D (5 bases). CDR3 length equals 13 residues. Germline CDR1 PRHDT, CDR2 FYEKMQ (reference sequence). Trimming left V 5 bases short and J 1 base short, with 8 bases between. CDR3 sequence: CASSGDRNTEAFF. The CDR3 region has the DNA TGTGCCAGCAGCGGAGACAGGAACACTGAAGCTTTCTTT. Variable domain in full (rest from reference TRBV13 and TRBJ1-1): AAGVIQSPRHLIKEKRETATLKCYPIPRHDTVYWYQQGPGQDPQFLISFYEKMQSDKGSIPDRFSAQQFSDYHSELNMSSLELGDSALYFCASSGDRNTEAFFGQGTRLTVV.

The chain couples TRBV28 to TRBJ1-6, with D uncertain. Germline V gene sequence: CDR1 MDHEN, CDR2 SYDVKM. V gave up 8 bases and J gave up 0 bases, with 8 bases separating them. This CDR3 comprises 14 residues. The CDR3 loop is CASGRSSYNSPLHF. The CDR3, as DNA: TGTGCCAGCGGTCGGAGCTCCTATAATTCACCCCTCCACTTT.

The chain combines TRBV5-6 with TRBJ2-5; tentative D call: TRBD2 (6 bases). CDR3 length: 14 residues. V was trimmed by 3 bases and J by 2 bases, leaving 11 bases between them. From germline, CDR1 is SGHDT and CDR2 YYEEEE. CDR3 protein: CASSSGLVQETQYF. The CDR3 DNA reads TGTGCCAGCAGCTCGGGACTCGTACAAGAGACCCAGTACTTC.

This clone occurred a few times. The chain combines TRBV3-1 (or the pseudogene TRBV3-2) with TRBJ1-1; tentative D call: TRBD1 (5 bases). The germline V gene has CDR1 LGHDT and CDR2 YNNKEL (reference sequence). V was cut by 2 bases and J by 6 bases, with 19 bases left in between. The CDR3 runs to 16 residues. The CDR3 bases are TGTGCCAGCAGCCAATACTCCTATACAGGAGACGCTGAAGCTTTCTTT. This gives the protein CASSQYSYTGDAEAFF.